What follows is one T cell receptor (beta chain) and its context. The germline V and J ends were trimmed by 3 bases and 2 bases, with 16 bases remaining between them. CDR1 GTSNPN and CDR2 SVGIG come from the germline V gene (reference sequence). The CDR3 has 15 residues. How the authors handled the data: Amplified reference gene primers provided the basis for estimating nucleated cell counts. Generated by immunoSEQ multiplex PCR, the TCRdb table keeps only in-frame clones and is missing some. V and J calls and clone size are given by that table; D and trimming were obtained from the DNA. The profile shows about 670,000 clones, over 80% of them singletons. The source of the sample is a study of blood T cell repertoires in COVID-19. Overall study context: The origin of the acute and convalescent COVID-19 samples was the United States, Italy and Spain.

Sequencing was performed on peripheral blood. The receptor was isolated from a woman aged 18-35 years with acute or convalescent COVID-19. This chain uses TRBV30 with TRBJ1-2, with D hard to call. CDR3 in DNA: TGTGCCTGGAGCCAACGGGAGGACTCGAACTATGGCTACACCTTC. Protein product: CAWSQREDSNYGYTF.